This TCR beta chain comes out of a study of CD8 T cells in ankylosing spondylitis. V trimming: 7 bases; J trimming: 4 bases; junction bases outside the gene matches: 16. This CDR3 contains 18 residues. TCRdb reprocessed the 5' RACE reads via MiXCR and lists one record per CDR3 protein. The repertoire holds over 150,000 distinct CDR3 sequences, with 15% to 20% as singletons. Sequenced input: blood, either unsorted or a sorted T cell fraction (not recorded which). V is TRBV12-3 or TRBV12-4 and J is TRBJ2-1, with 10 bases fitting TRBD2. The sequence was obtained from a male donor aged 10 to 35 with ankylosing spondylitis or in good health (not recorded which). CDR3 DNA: TGTGCCAGCAAAACGAACCCCCTTAGCGGGAGGTCTTACAATGAGCAGTTCTTC. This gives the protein CASKTNPLSGRSYNEQFF.